These 15 T cell receptor beta chains originate from one sample sequenced in a study of blood T cell repertoires in COVID-19. Libraries were prepared by immunoSEQ multiplex PCR; TCRdb keeps only in-frame clonotypes and omits some of them. The data show 100,000 or so clones, roughly 90% seen once. The sequenced material came from peripheral blood. These receptor sequences come from a man aged 25-45 years in a cohort sampled during active COVID-19.

The V and J genes are TRBV30 and TRBJ2-7; a possible D gene is TRBD1 (6 bases). The germline V gene encodes CDR1 GTSNPN and CDR2 SVGIG (reference sequence). Trimming left V 2 bases short and J 3 bases short, with 23 bases between. CDR3 length equals 17 residues. CDR3 residues: CAWSTRGPPGTLYEQYF. In nucleotides, the CDR3 is TGTGCCTGGAGTACCCGAGGCCCGCCAGGGACACTCTACGAGCAGTACTTC.

This clone was seen once. This chain connects TRBV5-1 to TRBJ2-3; 13 bases match TRBD2. CDR1 and CDR2 (germline): SGHRS, YFSETQ. CDR3 length equals 19 residues. Germline trimming cut 3 bases from V and 0 bases from J; bases unmatched to any gene: 10. The CDR3 nucleotides read TGCGCCAGCAGCTGGCAGGGACTAGCGGGGCCCTCTAGCACAGATACGCAGTATTTT. Translation: CASSWQGLAGPSSTDTQYF. Complete variable domain (other parts from reference TRBV5-1 and TRBJ2-3): KAGVTQTPRYLIKTRGQQVTLSCSPISGHRSVSWYQQTPGQGLQFLFEYFSETQRNKGNFPGRFSGRQFSNSRSEMNVSTLELGDSALYLCASSWQGLAGPSSTDTQYFGPGTRLTVL.

The rearrangement links TRBV27 to TRBJ2-7; unclear D gene. Per the germline V gene, CDR1 is MNHEY and CDR2 is SMNVEV (reference sequence). The CDR3 sequence is 13 residues long. V was shortened by 3 bases and J by 0 bases, with 6 bases between the two germline ends. The CDR3 DNA follows: TGTGCCAGCAGTTTTCACAGCTCCTACGAGCAGTACTTC. It is translated as CASSFHSSYEQYF.

The chain uses TRBV29-1 and TRBJ1-6, with TRBD1 matching 7 bases. This CDR3 has 14 residues. Germline lookup yields CDR1 SQVTM and CDR2 ANQGSEA. Losses at the gene ends were 7 bases for V and 5 bases for J; bases not matched to a gene: 8. Written as DNA, the CDR3 is TGCAGCGCGAAGCAGGGGACAGATAATTCACCCCTCCACTTT. Residues: CSAKQGTDNSPLHF.

The rearrangement joins TRBV12-3 or TRBV12-4 to TRBJ2-3; TRBD2 is a possible D gene (6 bases). This CDR3 is built from 13 residues. V lost 3 bases, J lost 9 bases, and 13 bases lay in between. CDR3 coding DNA: TGTGCCAGCAGTTTGAAGACTAGGACGACGCAGTATTTT. As protein: CASSLKTRTTQYF.

The chain is built from TRBV5-4 and TRBJ2-7, with a weak D call TRBD2 (5 bases). The CDR3 runs to 15 residues. CDR1 and CDR2 (germline): SGHNT, YYREEE (reference sequence). Trimming took off 0 bases at V and 6 bases at J, with 16 bases between the two ends. The CDR3 DNA is TGTGCCAGCAGCTTGGTGTCTACCCCGGAGGCCGAGCAGTACTTC. Its protein product is CASSLVSTPEAEQYF.

The chain joins TRBV5-4 to TRBJ2-5; no clear D. Germline values: CDR1 SGHNT, CDR2 YYREEE (reference sequence). V lost 0 bases to trimming and J lost 2 bases, with 8 bases between them. This CDR3 has 14 residues. The CDR3 nucleotides are TGTGCCAGCAGCTTGGGCGAAAATCAAGAGACCCAGTACTTC. Its protein product is CASSLGENQETQYF.

J is TRBJ2-4 and V is TRBV4-2, with 11 bases aligning to TRBD2. V lost 1 base to trimming and J lost 5 bases; unmatched junction nucleotides: 7. Germline lookup yields CDR1 LGHNA and CDR2 YNFKEQ. This CDR3 is built from 17 residues. CDR3: CASSQGASGGPENIQYF. CDR3 DNA: TGTGCCAGCAGCCAAGGGGCTAGCGGGGGGCCGGAAAACATTCAGTACTTC.

This clone was recorded a few times. V gene TRBV2 combines with J gene TRBJ1-3; 9 positions match TRBD1. This CDR3 comprises 17 residues. Trimming removed 4 bases from V and 1 base from J; junction bases left unmatched: 8. Germline-derived CDR1 and CDR2 are SNHLY and FYNNEI. Here the CDR3 DNA reads TGTGCCAGCAGTGGGCCGGGACAGGGTTCGTCTGGAAACACCATATATTTT. It codes for CASSGPGQGSSGNTIYF.

V is TRBV6-1 and J is TRBJ1-2; unclear D gene. In germline, CDR1 is MNHNS, CDR2 SASEGT. Trimming removed 2 bases from V and 4 bases from J, with 11 bases in between. The CDR3 runs to 14 residues. The CDR3 bases are TGTGCCAGCAGTGAAAATGGGCAGGTCTATGGCTACACCTTC. Protein product: CASSENGQVYGYTF.

The chain carries TRBV7-9 and TRBJ1-1; TRBD1 is a possible D gene (5 bases). V was cut by 4 bases and J by 3 bases, with 15 bases left in between. CDR1 and CDR2 (germline): SEHNR, FQNEAQ (reference sequence). The CDR3 runs 15 residues. CDR3 residues: CASSSTIQVYTEAFF. CDR3 in DNA: TGTGCCAGCAGCTCTACCATACAGGTGTACACTGAAGCTTTCTTT.

This clone was counted only a few times. This chain uses TRBV6-2 or TRBV6-3 with TRBJ2-1, with D possibly being TRBD2 (6 bases). The V gene's germline CDR1 is MNHEY and CDR2 SVGEGT. The CDR3 has 16 residues. Trimming stripped 5 bases from V and 0 bases from J, with 14 bases between. For the CDR3, the DNA is TGTGCCAGCAGTGTACGACGGGAGAGCTCCTACAATGAGCAGTTCTTC. Its protein is CASSVRRESSYNEQFF.

This sequence joins TRBV19 and TRBJ1-2; 8 bases match TRBD1. After removal of 4 bases from V and 2 bases from J, the junction contained 6 bases not matched to a gene. Germline values: CDR1 LNHDA, CDR2 SQIVND (reference sequence). CDR3 length: 15 amino acids. The CDR3 sequence: CASSSGQGFNYGYTF. DNA for the CDR3: TGTGCCAGTAGTAGCGGACAGGGATTCAACTATGGCTACACCTTC.

The chain uses TRBV30 and TRBJ2-2; 7 bases map to TRBD1. Germline lookup yields CDR1 GTSNPN and CDR2 SVGIG (reference sequence). Unmatched junction bases numbered 3, after V lost 3 bases and J lost 5 bases. This CDR3 has 13 residues. The chain's CDR3 is CAWRGQRTGELFF. In nucleotides, the CDR3 is TGTGCCTGGAGGGGACAGAGAACCGGGGAGCTGTTTTTT.

The chain recombines TRBV30 with TRBJ1-1, with 8 nucleotides matching TRBD1. The CDR3 has 13 amino acids. Trimming cost V 2 bases and J 3 bases; bases outside gene matches: 2. In germline, CDR1 is GTSNPN, CDR2 SVGIG (reference sequence). The CDR3 loop reads CAWSIQGDTEAFF. The CDR3 region has the DNA TGTGCCTGGAGTATACAGGGGGACACTGAAGCTTTCTTT.